Listed here are 8 T cell receptor beta chains from one sample, sequenced in a study of regulatory T cells in long-lasting Graves disease. Described time point: newly diagnosed GD, antithyroid drugs for less than 3 months. Isolated PBMC RNA provided the starting material for the TCR library. Arm-PCR of CDR3 regions and iRepertoire HTBI primers were the basis on which TCR beta libraries were built. In TCRdb, the multiplex PCR reads were re-called with MiXCR into one record per CDR3 protein. The profile shows hundreds of thousands of distinct CDR3 sequences, roughly 12% of them singletons. These same records also appear under a second study, on T cells in Graves' hyperthyroidism and ophthalmopathy.

Specimen: peripheral blood mononuclear cells (PBMCs), collected at new diagnosis, from a patient treated with antithyroid drugs. The receptors here all came from a man aged 25 to 45 with Graves disease.

V and J are TRBV29-1 and TRBJ2-7, with 9 bases fitting TRBD2. The germline gives CDR1 SQVTM, CDR2 ANQGSEA. The CDR3 has 12 amino acids. V was clipped by 5 bases and J by 6 bases; unmatched bases: 5. This CDR3 reads CSVRREGGEQYF. CDR3 in DNA: TGCAGCGTTCGGCGGGAGGGCGGCGAGCAGTACTTC.

This clonotype was picked up many times. V usage is TRBV10-3 and J usage is TRBJ2-7; TRBD2 matches 8 bases. This CDR3 is built from 15 residues. The V segment lost 8 bases and the J segment 3 bases; nucleotides outside the gene matches: 12. Per germline, CDR1 ENHRY and CDR2 SYGVKD. The CDR3, as DNA: TGTGCCATCCGGGGGGGCGGCAGGGCCGGCTACGAGCAGTACTTC. Amino acids: CAIRGGGRAGYEQYF.

The chain has TRBV6-1 and TRBJ2-1, with 8 bases lining up with TRBD2. V gave up 10 bases and J gave up 1 base; unmatched junction bases: 3. Germline assignment: CDR1 MNHNS and CDR2 SASEGT. This CDR3 spans 13 amino acids. DNA of the CDR3: TGTGCCAATAGCGGGAAGTCCTACAATGAGCAGTTCTTC. This sequence encodes CANSGKSYNEQFF.

The V call is TRBV20-1, the J call TRBJ1-1; D is ambiguous. Trimming took 3 bases from V and 6 from J, leaving 11 bases between them. Germline V gives CDR1 DFQATT, CDR2 SNEGSKA (reference sequence). The CDR3 extends over 12 amino acids. CDR3 sequence: CSASPTSSEAFF. The DNA for the CDR3 is TGCAGTGCTAGCCCGACCAGTTCTGAAGCTTTCTTT.

The table lists this clonotype with many counts. The rearrangement links TRBV14 to TRBJ2-3; 8 bases line up with TRBD2. Germline V gene lookup returns CDR1 SGHDN and CDR2 FVKESK. The V gene end was trimmed by 2 bases and the J gene end by 6 bases; junction bases not matched to a gene: 10. CDR3 size: 16 residues. CDR3 sequence: CASSQSRGLEIDTQYF. The CDR3 coding sequence is TGTGCCAGCAGCCAATCCAGGGGACTAGAAATCGATACGCAGTATTTT.

The table lists this clonotype with a few counts. V and J are TRBV10-3 and TRBJ2-5; D unresolved. The V gene's germline CDR1 is ENHRY and CDR2 SYGVKD. The CDR3 length is 14 residues. Trimming cost V 0 bases and J 3 bases, with 8 bases left between them. CDR3 in amino acids: CAISESRLKETQYF. CDR3 DNA sequence: TGTGCCATCAGTGAGTCTCGGCTAAAAGAGACCCAGTACTTC.

The sample holds many counts of this clonotype. The chain joins TRBV3-1 to TRBJ2-2; D is unresolved. CDR1 and CDR2 (germline): LGHDT, YNNKEL (reference sequence). Trimming took 1 base from V and 1 from J, leaving 4 bases between them. The CDR3 is 14 residues long. CDR3 region: CASSQVGNTGELFF. The CDR3 DNA follows: TGTGCCAGCAGCCAAGTGGGGAACACCGGGGAGCTGTTTTTT.

This clonotype appeared many times. The J gene is TRBJ2-2, the V gene TRBV5-1, with TRBD1 identical over 8 bases. The J segment lost 6 bases and the V segment lost 3 bases, leaving 1 base of the junction unmatched. Germline V gene sequence: CDR1 SGHRS, CDR2 YFSETQ. CDR3 length: 13 residues. The CDR3 DNA reads TGCGCCAGCAGCTGGACAGGGTCCGGGGAGCTGTTTTTT. Its translation: CASSWTGSGELFF.